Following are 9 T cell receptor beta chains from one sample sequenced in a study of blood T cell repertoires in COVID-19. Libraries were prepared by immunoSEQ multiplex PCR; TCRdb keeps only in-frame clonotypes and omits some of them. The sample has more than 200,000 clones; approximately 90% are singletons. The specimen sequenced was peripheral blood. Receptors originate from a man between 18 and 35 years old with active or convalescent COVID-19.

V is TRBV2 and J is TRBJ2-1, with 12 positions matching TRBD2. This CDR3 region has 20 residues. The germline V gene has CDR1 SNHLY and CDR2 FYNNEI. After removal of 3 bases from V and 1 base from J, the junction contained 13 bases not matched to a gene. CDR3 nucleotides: TGTGCCAGCAGTGAGAGCAAAACTAGCGGGGGGCCCTCATCCTACAATGAGCAGTTCTTC. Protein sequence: CASSESKTSGGPSSYNEQFF. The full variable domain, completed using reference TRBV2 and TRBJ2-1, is EPEVTQTPSHQVTQMGQEVILRCVPISNHLYFYWYRQILGQKVEFLVSFYNNEISEKSEIFDDQFSVERPDGSNFTLKIRSTKLEDSAMYFCASSESKTSGGPSSYNEQFFGPGTRLTVL.

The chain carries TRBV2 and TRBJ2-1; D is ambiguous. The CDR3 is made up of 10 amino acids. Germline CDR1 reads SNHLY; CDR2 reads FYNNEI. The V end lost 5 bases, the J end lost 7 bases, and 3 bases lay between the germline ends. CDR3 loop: CASSLNEQFF. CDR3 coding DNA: TGTGCCAGCAGTCTAAATGAGCAGTTCTTC.

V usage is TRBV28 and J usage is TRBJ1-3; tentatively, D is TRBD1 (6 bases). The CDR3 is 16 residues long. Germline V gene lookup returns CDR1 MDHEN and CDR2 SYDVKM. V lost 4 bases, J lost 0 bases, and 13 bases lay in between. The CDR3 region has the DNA TGTGCCAGCAGTTCTACTACAGGGAACTCTGGAAACACCATATATTTT. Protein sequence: CASSSTTGNSGNTIYF.

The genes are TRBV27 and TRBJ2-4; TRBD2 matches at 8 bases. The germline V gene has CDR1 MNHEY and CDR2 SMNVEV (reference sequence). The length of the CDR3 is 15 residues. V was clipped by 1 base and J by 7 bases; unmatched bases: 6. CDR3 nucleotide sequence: TGTGCCAGCAGTTTATTCGGGGGGGTGGTGAACATTCAGTACTTC. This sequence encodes CASSLFGGVVNIQYF.

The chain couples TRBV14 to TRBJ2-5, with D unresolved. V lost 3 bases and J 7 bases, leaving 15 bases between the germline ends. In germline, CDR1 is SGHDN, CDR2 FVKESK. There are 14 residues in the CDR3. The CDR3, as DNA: TGTGCCAGCAGCCAGAAGCTAGGTCATGGGACCCAGTACTTC. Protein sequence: CASSQKLGHGTQYF. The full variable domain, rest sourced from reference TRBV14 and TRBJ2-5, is EAGVTQFPSHSVIEKGQTVTLRCDPISGHDNLYWYRRVMGKEIKFLLHFVKESKQDESGMPNNRFLAERTGGTYSTLKVQPAELEDSGVYFCASSQKLGHGTQYFGPGTRLLVL.

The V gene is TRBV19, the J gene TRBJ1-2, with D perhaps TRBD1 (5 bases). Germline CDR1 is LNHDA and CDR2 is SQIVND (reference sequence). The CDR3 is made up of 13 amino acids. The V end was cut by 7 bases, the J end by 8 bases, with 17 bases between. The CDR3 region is CASNPGGLGGYTF. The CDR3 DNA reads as TGTGCCAGTAACCCCGGGGGTTTAGGCGGCTACACCTTC.

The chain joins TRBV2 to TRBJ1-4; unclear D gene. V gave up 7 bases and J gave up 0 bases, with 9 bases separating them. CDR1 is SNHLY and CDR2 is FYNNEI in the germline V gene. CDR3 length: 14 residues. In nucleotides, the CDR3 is TGTGCCAGCATCAAGGAGGCAACTAATGAAAAACTGTTTTTT. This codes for CASIKEATNEKLFF. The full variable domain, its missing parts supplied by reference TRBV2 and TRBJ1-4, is EPEVTQTPSHQVTQMGQEVILRCVPISNHLYFYWYRQILGQKVEFLVSFYNNEISEKSEIFDDQFSVERPDGSNFTLKIRSTKLEDSAMYFCASIKEATNEKLFFGSGTQLSVL.

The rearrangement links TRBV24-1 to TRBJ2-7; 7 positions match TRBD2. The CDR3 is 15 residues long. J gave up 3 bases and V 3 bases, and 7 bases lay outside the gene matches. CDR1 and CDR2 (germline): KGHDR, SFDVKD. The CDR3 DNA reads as TGTGCCACCAGTGATCCTGCTAGCGGAGTCTACGAGCAGTACTTC. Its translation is CATSDPASGVYEQYF.

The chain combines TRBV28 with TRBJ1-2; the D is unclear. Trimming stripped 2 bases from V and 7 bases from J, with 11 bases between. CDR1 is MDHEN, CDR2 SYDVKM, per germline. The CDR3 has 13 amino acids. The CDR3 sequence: CASSLREDSGYTF. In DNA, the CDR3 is TGTGCCAGCAGTTTAAGAGAGGATAGTGGCTACACCTTC.